This TCR beta chain was found in a study of siplizumab effects on memory and regulatory T cells. Overall study findings and caveats: Alloreactive sequences traceable to unstimulated CD4+ memory cells declined significantly under siplizumab. Proliferating siplizumab-culture Treg suppressive function went unconfirmed. For mappable alloreactive CD4+ clones, the mean Treg-derived fraction was approximately 69% with siplizumab and under 35% in controls.

This CDR3 region has 15 residues. V shed 7 bases and J shed 4 bases, with 17 bases lying between them. Germline V CDR1 and CDR2: MNHEY, SMNVEV (reference sequence). TCR templates numbering some 10^5 were assayed per sample. The protocol was immunoSEQ multiplex PCR, while the TCRdb copy is restricted to in-frame clones and leaves out a portion. Here the sample spans more than 85,000 clones, 92% being singletons. With regard to this clone: Its antigen is unknown.

The sequence was collected from a human donor in good health. The sample consisted of Tregs sorted from blood. J is TRBJ2-1 and V is TRBV27; D call uncertain. The CDR3 DNA is TGTGCCAGCACCAGGACCCCGAGAGGTTACAATGAGCAGTTCTTC. Residues: CASTRTPRGYNEQFF.